This T cell receptor (beta chain) was found in a study of Graves' ophthalmopathy and Graves' hyperthyroidism. Overall study context: Investigators collected peripheral blood at initial diagnosis, before any treatment was given.

Hyperthyroidism was new, under 2 months, in patients aged 18 to 65. Ineligible for inclusion were patients with other autoimmune diseases, uncontrolled infections, pregnancy or lactation. Transcripts of RNA were the source for amplifying TCR beta CDR3 regions. First-round RT-PCR relied on HTBI primers, and a second-round multiplex PCR came next. Via MiXCR, TCRdb re-called the multiplex PCR reads, giving one row per CDR3 protein. Among about 16,000 distinct CDR3 sequences listed, 46% were seen once. Germline assignment: CDR1 SGHTA and CDR2 FQGNSA. The CDR3 contains 13 residues. Between the trimmed V and J ends, which lost 5 bases and 3 bases, there was a span of 11 bases.

The gene calls are TRBV7-2 and TRBJ2-7, with D possibly matching TRBD2 (6 bases). This receptor was taken from a woman in her forties with stable Graves' hyperthyroidism. Sequenced sample: peripheral blood. As DNA, the CDR3 is TGTGCCAGCAGCCTAACCGGGGGCTACGAGCAGTACTTC. Translated: CASSLTGGYEQYF.